Listed below are T cell receptor beta chains from one sample, sequenced in a study of blood T cell repertoires in COVID-19. Assay used: immunoSEQ multiplex PCR; TCRdb lists only in-frame clones, some missing. The repertoire holds under 350,000 clones, with roughly 86% as singletons. Sequenced material: peripheral blood. The receptors shown here come from a woman in her 30s with COVID-19, enrolled during active disease. The CDR3 runs from the conserved cysteine through the conserved F or W. D genes are given only for firm matches. Expanded clones get a size class; other rows say once, few or many, or leave the size out.

v_gene: TRBV28
j_gene: TRBJ2-3
abundance: .
d_gene: .
CDR3aa: CATGLPDTQYF
CDR3nt: TGTGCCACCGGGTTACCCGATACGCAGTATTTT

v_gene: TRBV7-2
j_gene: TRBJ2-7
abundance: .
d_gene: TRBD1
CDR3aa: CASSLALAQGTYEQYF
CDR3nt: TGTGCCAGCAGCTTAGCGCTCGCACAGGGGACCTACGAGCAGTACTTC

v_gene: TRBV5-4
j_gene: TRBJ2-1
abundance: .
d_gene: .
CDR3aa: CASFTRNNNEQFF
CDR3nt: TGTGCCAGCTTTACAAGAAATAACAATGAGCAGTTCTTC

v_gene: TRBV7-4
j_gene: TRBJ2-3
abundance: .
d_gene: TRBD2
CDR3aa: CASSFQVVAGAPGWDTQYF
CDR3nt: TGTGCCAGCAGCTTTCAGGTGGTAGCGGGGGCCCCGGGGTGGGATACGCAGTATTTT

v_gene: TRBV7-2
j_gene: TRBJ1-1
abundance: .
d_gene: .
CDR3aa: CASIGQALNTEAFF
CDR3nt: TGTGCCAGCATTGGCCAGGCGTTGAACACTGAAGCTTTCTTT

v_gene: TRBV6-2/TRBV6-3
j_gene: TRBJ2-5
abundance: .
d_gene: .
CDR3aa: CASSFQQETQYF
CDR3nt: TGTGCCAGCAGTTTCCAGCAAGAGACCCAGTACTTC

v_gene: TRBV6-1
j_gene: TRBJ1-2
abundance: many
d_gene: .
CDR3aa: CASSDGTEVYGYTF
CDR3nt: TGTGCCAGCAGTGACGGAACGGAGGTCTATGGCTACACCTTC

v_gene: TRBV3-1/TRBV3-2
j_gene: TRBJ1-3
abundance: .
d_gene: TRBD1
CDR3aa: CASSDRGISGNTIYF
CDR3nt: TGTGCCAGCAGCGACAGGGGCATCTCTGGAAACACCATATATTTT

v_gene: TRBV24-1
j_gene: TRBJ2-3
abundance: few
d_gene: TRBD1
CDR3aa: CATSDPRQGPPHTQYF
CDR3nt: TGTGCCACCAGTGATCCCCGACAGGGTCCACCTCATACGCAGTATTTT

v_gene: TRBV3-1/TRBV3-2
j_gene: TRBJ2-3
abundance: .
d_gene: TRBD2
CDR3aa: CASSPGLAGGPTDTQYF
CDR3nt: TGTGCCAGCAGCCCCGGACTAGCGGGGGGCCCCACAGATACGCAGTATTTT

v_gene: TRBV2
j_gene: TRBJ2-5
abundance: .
d_gene: TRBD2
CDR3aa: CASRTGASLVGTSHIIRETQYF
CDR3nt: TGTGCCAGCCGCACCGGGGCGTCACTGGTTGGGACTAGCCACATAATCAGAGAGACCCAGTACTTC

v_gene: TRBV6-6
j_gene: TRBJ1-1
abundance: once
d_gene: TRBD1
CDR3aa: CASSYRGPDTEAFF
CDR3nt: TGTGCCAGCAGTTACAGGGGGCCGGACACTGAAGCTTTCTTT

v_gene: TRBV2
j_gene: TRBJ2-3
abundance: .
d_gene: TRBD2
CDR3aa: CASRTSGNTDTQYF
CDR3nt: TGTGCCAGCCGGACTAGCGGTAACACAGATACGCAGTATTTT

v_gene: TRBV3-1/TRBV3-2
j_gene: TRBJ1-1
abundance: once
d_gene: .
CDR3aa: CASSQVSAGVYEAFF
CDR3nt: TGTGCCAGCAGCCAAGTTTCGGCAGGGGTTTATGAAGCTTTCTTT

v_gene: TRBV18
j_gene: TRBJ1-2
abundance: once
d_gene: .
CDR3aa: CASSPLTENYGYTF
CDR3nt: TGTGCCAGCTCACCATTGACAGAGAACTATGGCTACACCTTC

v_gene: TRBV10-3
j_gene: TRBJ1-1
abundance: .
d_gene: .
CDR3aa: CAISRQVNTEAFF
CDR3nt: TGTGCCATCAGTAGACAGGTGAACACTGAAGCTTTCTTT

v_gene: TRBV2
j_gene: TRBJ1-2
abundance: few
d_gene: .
CDR3aa: CASSPTGTLGYTF
CDR3nt: TGTGCCAGCAGCCCCACAGGGACACTTGGCTACACCTTC

v_gene: TRBV3-1/TRBV3-2
j_gene: TRBJ1-2
abundance: .
d_gene: .
CDR3aa: CASSQNRRGNYGYTF
CDR3nt: TGTGCCAGCAGCCAAAACCGCAGGGGTAACTATGGCTACACCTTC

v_gene: TRBV6-2/TRBV6-3
j_gene: TRBJ2-5
abundance: .
d_gene: TRBD1
CDR3aa: CASSYNPQGAGETQYF
CDR3nt: TGTGCCAGCAGTTACAATCCCCAGGGGGCGGGCGAGACCCAGTACTTC

v_gene: TRBV12-3/TRBV12-4
j_gene: TRBJ1-6
abundance: .
d_gene: .
CDR3aa: CASRQGWNSPLHF
CDR3nt: TGTGCCAGCAGACAGGGCTGGAATTCACCCCTCCACTTT

v_gene: TRBV7-6
j_gene: TRBJ2-1
abundance: .
d_gene: .
CDR3aa: CASSLRLYNEQFF
CDR3nt: TGTGCCAGCAGCTTAAGACTGTACAATGAGCAGTTCTTC

v_gene: TRBV5-1
j_gene: TRBJ2-2
abundance: .
d_gene: .
CDR3aa: CASSLTGTGELFF
CDR3nt: TGCGCCAGCAGCTTGACGGGAACCGGGGAGCTGTTTTTT

v_gene: TRBV6-6
j_gene: TRBJ2-7
abundance: .
d_gene: TRBD2
CDR3aa: CASHSGGGSEEQYF
CDR3nt: TGTGCCAGCCATAGCGGGGGAGGTTCAGAGGAGCAGTACTTC

v_gene: TRBV25-1
j_gene: TRBJ1-4
abundance: .
d_gene: .
CDR3aa: CASSEYAGSGEKLFF
CDR3nt: TGTGCCAGCAGTGAATATGCGGGATCGGGGGAAAAACTGTTTTTT

v_gene: TRBV1
j_gene: TRBJ1-3
abundance: .
d_gene: .
CDR3aa: CTSSQSRDRGPSGNTIYF
CDR3nt: TGCACCAGCAGCCAAAGTAGGGACAGGGGGCCCTCTGGAAACACCATATATTTT

v_gene: TRBV3-1/TRBV3-2
j_gene: TRBJ1-2
abundance: few
d_gene: .
CDR3aa: CASSQDRGGLPSRRNGYTF
CDR3nt: TGTGCCAGCAGCCAAGATCGAGGCGGGCTCCCCAGCCGCCGGAATGGCTACACCTTC

v_gene: TRBV30
j_gene: TRBJ2-7
abundance: .
d_gene: TRBD1
CDR3aa: CAWSQDRGQYEQYF
CDR3nt: TGTGCCTGGAGCCAAGACAGGGGGCAGTACGAGCAGTACTTC

v_gene: TRBV28
j_gene: TRBJ1-4
abundance: .
d_gene: .
CDR3aa: CASTGFTNEKLFF
CDR3nt: TGTGCCAGCACGGGTTTTACTAATGAAAAACTGTTTTTT

v_gene: TRBV11-2
j_gene: TRBJ2-1
abundance: .
d_gene: TRBD1
CDR3aa: CASSLWDRGYNEQFF
CDR3nt: TGTGCCAGCAGCTTATGGGACAGGGGTTACAATGAGCAGTTCTTC